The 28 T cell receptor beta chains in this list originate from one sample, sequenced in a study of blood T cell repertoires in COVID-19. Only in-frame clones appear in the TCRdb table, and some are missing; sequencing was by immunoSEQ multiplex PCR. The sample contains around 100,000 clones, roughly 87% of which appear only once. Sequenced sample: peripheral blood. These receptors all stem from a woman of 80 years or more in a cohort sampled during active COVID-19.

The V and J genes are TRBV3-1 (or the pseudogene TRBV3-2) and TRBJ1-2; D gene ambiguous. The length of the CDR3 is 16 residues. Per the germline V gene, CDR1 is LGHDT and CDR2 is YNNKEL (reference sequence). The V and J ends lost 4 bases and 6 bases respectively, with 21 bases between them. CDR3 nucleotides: TGTGCCAGCAGCCGCCGGGGTAGGGATAAGGTTCATGGCTACACCTTC. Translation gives CASSRRGRDKVHGYTF.

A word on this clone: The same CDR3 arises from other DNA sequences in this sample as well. This chain's CDR3 is CASSRTSGTYEQYF. The CDR3 DNA sequence: TGCGCCAGCAGCAGGACTAGCGGAACCTACGAGCAGTACTTC. The chain has TRBV5-1 and TRBJ2-7; 10 bases are shared with TRBD2. The CDR3 extends over 14 amino acids. Germline V lookup: CDR1 SGHRS, CDR2 YFSETQ. The V gene end was trimmed by 4 bases and the J gene end by 2 bases; junction bases not matched to a gene: 3.

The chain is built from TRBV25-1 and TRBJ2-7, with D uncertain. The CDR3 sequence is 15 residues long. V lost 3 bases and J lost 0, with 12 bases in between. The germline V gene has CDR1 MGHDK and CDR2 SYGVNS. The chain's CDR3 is CASSEKQPSSYEQYF. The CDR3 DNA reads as TGTGCCAGCAGTGAGAAACAGCCTTCCTCCTACGAGCAGTACTTC.

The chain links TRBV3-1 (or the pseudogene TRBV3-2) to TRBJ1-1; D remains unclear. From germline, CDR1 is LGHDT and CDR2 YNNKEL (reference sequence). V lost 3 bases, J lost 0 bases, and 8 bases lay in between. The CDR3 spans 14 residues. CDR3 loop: CASSHRGLNTEAFF. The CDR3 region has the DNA TGTGCCAGCAGCCACAGAGGGTTGAACACTGAAGCTTTCTTT.

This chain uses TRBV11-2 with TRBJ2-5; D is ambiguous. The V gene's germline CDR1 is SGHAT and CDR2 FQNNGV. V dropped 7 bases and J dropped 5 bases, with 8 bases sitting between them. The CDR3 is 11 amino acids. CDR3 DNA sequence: TGTGCCAGCACCCTCGGGGAGACCCAGTACTTC. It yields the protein CASTLGETQYF.

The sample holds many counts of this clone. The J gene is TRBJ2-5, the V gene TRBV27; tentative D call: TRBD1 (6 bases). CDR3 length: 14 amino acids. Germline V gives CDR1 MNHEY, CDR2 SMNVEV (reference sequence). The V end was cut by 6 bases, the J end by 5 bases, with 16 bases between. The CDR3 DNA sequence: TGTGCCAGCAGATCAACAGGGAGAGGGGAGACCCAGTACTTC. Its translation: CASRSTGRGETQYF.

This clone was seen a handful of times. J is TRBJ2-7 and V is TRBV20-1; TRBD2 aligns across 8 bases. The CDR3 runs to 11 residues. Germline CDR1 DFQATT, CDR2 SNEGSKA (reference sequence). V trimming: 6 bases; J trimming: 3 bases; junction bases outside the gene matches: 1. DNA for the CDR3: TGCAGTGCCCGGGAGGGCTACGAGCAGTACTTC. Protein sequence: CSAREGYEQYF.

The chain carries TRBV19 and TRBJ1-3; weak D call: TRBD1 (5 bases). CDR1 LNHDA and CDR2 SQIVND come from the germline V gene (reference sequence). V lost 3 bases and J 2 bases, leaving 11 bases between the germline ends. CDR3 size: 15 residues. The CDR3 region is CASSIAGLTGNTIYF. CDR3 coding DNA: TGTGCCAGTAGTATTGCAGGGCTTACTGGAAACACCATATATTTT.

The CDR3 sequence is CSVELARTYNEQFF. The CDR3 nucleotides are TGCAGCGTTGAACTAGCGCGGACCTACAATGAGCAGTTCTTC. The chain is built from TRBV29-1 and TRBJ2-1, with D perhaps TRBD2 (6 bases). Germline V gene sequence: CDR1 SQVTM, CDR2 ANQGSEA. This CDR3 is 14 amino acids long. Between the trimmed V and J ends, which lost 2 bases and 2 bases, there was a span of 10 bases.

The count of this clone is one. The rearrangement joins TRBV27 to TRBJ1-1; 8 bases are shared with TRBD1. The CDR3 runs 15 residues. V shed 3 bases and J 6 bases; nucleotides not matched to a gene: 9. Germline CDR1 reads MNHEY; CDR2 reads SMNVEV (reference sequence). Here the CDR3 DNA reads TGTGCCAGCAGTTTTTCCCCGGCAGGGGGCGCTGAAGCTTTCTTT. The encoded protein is CASSFSPAGGAEAFF.

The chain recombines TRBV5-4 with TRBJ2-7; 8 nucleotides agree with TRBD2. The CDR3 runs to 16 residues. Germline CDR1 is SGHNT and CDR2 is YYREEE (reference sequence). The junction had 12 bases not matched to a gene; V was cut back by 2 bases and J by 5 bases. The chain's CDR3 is CASSLNNGGARNEQYF. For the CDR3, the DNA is TGTGCCAGCAGCTTAAATAACGGGGGGGCGAGAAACGAGCAGTACTTC.

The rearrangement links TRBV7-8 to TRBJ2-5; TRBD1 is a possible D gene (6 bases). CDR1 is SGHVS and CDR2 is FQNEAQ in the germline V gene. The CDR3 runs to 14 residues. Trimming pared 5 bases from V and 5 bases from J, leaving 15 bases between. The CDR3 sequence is CASSVSRGWETQYF. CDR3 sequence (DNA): TGTGCCAGCAGCGTCTCCAGGGGTTGGGAGACCCAGTACTTC. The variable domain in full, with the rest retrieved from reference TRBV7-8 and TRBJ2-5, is GAGVSQSPRYKVAKRGQDVALRCDPISGHVSLFWYQQALGQGPEFLTYFQNEAQLDKSGLPSDRFFAERPEGSVSTLKIQRTQQEDSAVYLCASSVSRGWETQYFGPGTRLLVL.

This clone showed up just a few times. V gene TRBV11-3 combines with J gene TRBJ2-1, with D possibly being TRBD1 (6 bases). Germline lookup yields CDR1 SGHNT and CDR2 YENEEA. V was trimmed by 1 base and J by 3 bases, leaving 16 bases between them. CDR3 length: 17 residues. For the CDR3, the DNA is TGTGCCAGCAGCTTAGTGCTACAGGGAAGGGACTACAATGAGCAGTTCTTC. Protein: CASSLVLQGRDYNEQFF.

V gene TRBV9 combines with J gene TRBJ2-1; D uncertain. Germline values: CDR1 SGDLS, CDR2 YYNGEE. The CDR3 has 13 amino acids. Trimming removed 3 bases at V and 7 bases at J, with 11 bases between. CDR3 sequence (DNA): TGTGCCAGCAGCGGATCTCTCGGGAATGAGCAGTTCTTC. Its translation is CASSGSLGNEQFF.

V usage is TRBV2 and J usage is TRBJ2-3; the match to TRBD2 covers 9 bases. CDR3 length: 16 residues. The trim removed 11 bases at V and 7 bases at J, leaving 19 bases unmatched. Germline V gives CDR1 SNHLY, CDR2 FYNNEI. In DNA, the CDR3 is TGTGCCCCCGGTGGGGGTCCGGGCGGGGGGGCGTATACGCAGTATTTT. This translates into CAPGGGPGGGAYTQYF.

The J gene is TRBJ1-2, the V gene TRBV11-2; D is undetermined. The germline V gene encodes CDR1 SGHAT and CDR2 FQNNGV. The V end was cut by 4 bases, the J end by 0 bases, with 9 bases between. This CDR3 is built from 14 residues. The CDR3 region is CASSWSTANYGYTF. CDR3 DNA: TGTGCCAGCAGCTGGAGTACGGCTAACTATGGCTACACCTTC.

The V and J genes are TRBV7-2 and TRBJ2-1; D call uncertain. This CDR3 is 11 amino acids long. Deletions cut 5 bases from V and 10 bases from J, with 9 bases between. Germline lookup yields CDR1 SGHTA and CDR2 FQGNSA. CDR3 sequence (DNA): TGTGCCAGCAGCCCCCCCCGGGAGCAGTTCTTC. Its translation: CASSPPREQFF.

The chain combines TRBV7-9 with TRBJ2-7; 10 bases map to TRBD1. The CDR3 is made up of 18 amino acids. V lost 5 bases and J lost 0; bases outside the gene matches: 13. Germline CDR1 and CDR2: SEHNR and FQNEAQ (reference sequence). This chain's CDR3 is CASSPRGTGDLSSYEQYF. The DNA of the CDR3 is TGTGCCAGCAGCCCACGCGGGACAGGGGACTTGAGCTCCTACGAGCAGTACTTC.

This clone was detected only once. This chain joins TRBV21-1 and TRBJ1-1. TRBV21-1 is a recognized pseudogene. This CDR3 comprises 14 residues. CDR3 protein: CASSKVFGNTEAFF. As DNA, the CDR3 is TGTGCCAGCAGCAAAGTGTTCGGGAACACTGAAGCTTTCTTT.

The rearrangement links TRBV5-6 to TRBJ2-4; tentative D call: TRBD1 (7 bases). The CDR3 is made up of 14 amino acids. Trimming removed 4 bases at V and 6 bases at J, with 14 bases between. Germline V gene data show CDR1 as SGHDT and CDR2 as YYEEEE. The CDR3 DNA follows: TGTGCCAGCAGCCCGCGACAGGGAGGAAACATTCAGTACTTC. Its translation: CASSPRQGGNIQYF.

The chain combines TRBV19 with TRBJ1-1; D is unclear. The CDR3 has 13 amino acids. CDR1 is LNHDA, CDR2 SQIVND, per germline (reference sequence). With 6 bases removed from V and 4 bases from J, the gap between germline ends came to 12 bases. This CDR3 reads CASSTGAGTEAFF. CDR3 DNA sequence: TGTGCCAGTAGCACGGGAGCGGGCACTGAAGCTTTCTTT.

The CDR3 loop is CASSLVAAGGGYTF. As DNA, the CDR3 is TGTGCCAGCAGTTTGGTAGCAGCAGGGGGTGGCTACACCTTC. This chain links TRBV28 with TRBJ1-2; TRBD1 aligns across 7 bases. Germline V gene lookup returns CDR1 MDHEN and CDR2 SYDVKM. J was trimmed by 7 bases and V by 3 bases; bases with no gene match: 8. The CDR3 length is 14 residues.

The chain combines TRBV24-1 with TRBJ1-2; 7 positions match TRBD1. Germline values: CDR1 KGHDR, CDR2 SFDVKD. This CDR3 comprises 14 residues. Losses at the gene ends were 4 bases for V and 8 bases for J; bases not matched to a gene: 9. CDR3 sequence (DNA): TGTGCCACCAGTGACTCGGACAGGCGCTCCGGCTACACCTTC. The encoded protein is CATSDSDRRSGYTF.

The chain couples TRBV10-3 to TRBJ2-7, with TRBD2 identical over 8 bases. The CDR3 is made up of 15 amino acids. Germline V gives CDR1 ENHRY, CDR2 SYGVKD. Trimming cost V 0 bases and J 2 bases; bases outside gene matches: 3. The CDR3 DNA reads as TGTGCCATCAGTGAGTCCCTCGGGGGGGCCTACGAGCAGTACTTC. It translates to CAISESLGGAYEQYF.

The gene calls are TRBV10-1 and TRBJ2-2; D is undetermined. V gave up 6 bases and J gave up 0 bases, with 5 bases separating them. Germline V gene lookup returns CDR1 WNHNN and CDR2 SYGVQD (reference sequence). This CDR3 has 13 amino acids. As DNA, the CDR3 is TGCGCCAGCAGCCAGACGAACACCGGGGAGCTGTTTTTT. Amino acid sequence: CASSQTNTGELFF.

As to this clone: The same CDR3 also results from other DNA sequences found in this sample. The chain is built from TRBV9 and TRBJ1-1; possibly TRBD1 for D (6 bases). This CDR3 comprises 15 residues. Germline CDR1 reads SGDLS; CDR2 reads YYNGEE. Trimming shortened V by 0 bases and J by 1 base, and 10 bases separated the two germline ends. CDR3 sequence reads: CASSVVGTPNTEAFF. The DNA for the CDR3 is TGTGCCAGCAGCGTAGTTGGGACACCGAACACTGAAGCTTTCTTT.

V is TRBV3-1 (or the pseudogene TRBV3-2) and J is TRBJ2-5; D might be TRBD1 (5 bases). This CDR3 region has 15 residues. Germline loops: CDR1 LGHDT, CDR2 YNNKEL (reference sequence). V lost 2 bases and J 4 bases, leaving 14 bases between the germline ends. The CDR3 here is CASSQLKAGIETQYF. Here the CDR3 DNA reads TGTGCCAGCAGCCAACTAAAAGCAGGGATAGAGACCCAGTACTTC.

CDR3 residues: CASSTQQFRPEAFF. CDR3 DNA: TGTGCCAGCAGCACTCAACAGTTTCGGCCTGAAGCTTTCTTT. The gene calls are TRBV7-9 and TRBJ1-1, with unresolved D. The CDR3 length is 14 residues. Trimming removed 5 bases from V and 6 bases from J, with 16 bases in between. Germline V gene sequence: CDR1 SEHNR, CDR2 FQNEAQ (reference sequence). Combining the CDR3 with reference TRBV7-9 and TRBJ1-1 gives the whole variable domain DTGVSQNPRHKITKRGQNVTFRCDPISEHNRLYWYRQTLGQGPEFLTYFQNEAQLEKSRLLSDRFSAERPKGSFSTLEIQRTEQGDSAMYLCASSTQQFRPEAFFGQGTRLTVV.